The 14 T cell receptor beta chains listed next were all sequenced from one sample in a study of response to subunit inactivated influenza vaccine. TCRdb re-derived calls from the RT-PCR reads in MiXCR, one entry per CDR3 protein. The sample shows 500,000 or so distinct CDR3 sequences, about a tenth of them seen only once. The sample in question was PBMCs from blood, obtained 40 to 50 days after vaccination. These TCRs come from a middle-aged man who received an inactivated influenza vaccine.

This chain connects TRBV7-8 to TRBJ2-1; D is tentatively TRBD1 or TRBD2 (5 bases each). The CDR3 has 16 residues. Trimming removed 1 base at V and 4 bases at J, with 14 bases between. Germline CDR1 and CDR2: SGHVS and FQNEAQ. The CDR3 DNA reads TGTGCCAGCAGCTTAGGGGGGAGCGCAACTTACAATGAGCAGTTCTTC. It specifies CASSLGGSATYNEQFF.

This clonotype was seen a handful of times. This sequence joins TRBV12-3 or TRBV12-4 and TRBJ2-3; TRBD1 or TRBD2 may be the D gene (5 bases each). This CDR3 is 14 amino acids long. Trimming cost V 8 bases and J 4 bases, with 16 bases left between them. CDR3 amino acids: CASRPGLDPDTQYF. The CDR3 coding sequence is TGTGCCAGCCGCCCGGGGCTAGATCCAGATACGCAGTATTTT.

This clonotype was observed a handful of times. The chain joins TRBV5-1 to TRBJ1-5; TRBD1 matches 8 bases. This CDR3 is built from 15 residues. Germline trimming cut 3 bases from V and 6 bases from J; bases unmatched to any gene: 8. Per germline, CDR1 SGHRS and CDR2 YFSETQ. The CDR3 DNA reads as TGCGCCAGCAGCTACCAGGGGGCGGTTGGTCAGCCCCAGCATTTT. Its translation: CASSYQGAVGQPQHF. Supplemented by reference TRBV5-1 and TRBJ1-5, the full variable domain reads KAGVTQTPRYLIKTRGQQVTLSCSPISGHRSVSWYQQTPGQGLQFLFEYFSETQRNKGNFPGRFSGRQFSNSRSEMNVSTLELGDSALYLCASSYQGAVGQPQHFGDGTRLSIL.

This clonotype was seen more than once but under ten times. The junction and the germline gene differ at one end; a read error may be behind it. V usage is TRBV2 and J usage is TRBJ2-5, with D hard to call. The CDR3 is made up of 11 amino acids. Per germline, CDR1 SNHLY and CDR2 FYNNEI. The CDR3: CATSRQGTQYF. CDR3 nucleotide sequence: TGTGCCACCTCGCGGCAAGGGACCCAGTACTTC.

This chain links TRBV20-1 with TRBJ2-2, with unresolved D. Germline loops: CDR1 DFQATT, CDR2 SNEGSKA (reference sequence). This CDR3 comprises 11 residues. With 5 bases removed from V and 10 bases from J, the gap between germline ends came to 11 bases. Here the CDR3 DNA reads TGCAGTGCTGTACACCGGGTGGAGCTGTTTTTT. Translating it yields CSAVHRVELFF.

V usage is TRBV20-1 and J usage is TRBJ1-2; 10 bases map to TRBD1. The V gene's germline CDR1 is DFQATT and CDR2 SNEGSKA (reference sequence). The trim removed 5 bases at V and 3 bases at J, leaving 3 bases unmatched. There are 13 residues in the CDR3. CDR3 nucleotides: TGCAGTGCTGAAGACAGGGGGCACTATGGCTACACCTTC. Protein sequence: CSAEDRGHYGYTF.

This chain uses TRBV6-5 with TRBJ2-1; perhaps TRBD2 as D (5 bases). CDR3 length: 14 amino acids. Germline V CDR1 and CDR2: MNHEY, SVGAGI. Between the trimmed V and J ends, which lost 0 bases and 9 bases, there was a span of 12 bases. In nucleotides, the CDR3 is TGTGCCAGCAGTTACTCTTTGCCTAGCACTGAGCAGTTCTTC. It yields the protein CASSYSLPSTEQFF.

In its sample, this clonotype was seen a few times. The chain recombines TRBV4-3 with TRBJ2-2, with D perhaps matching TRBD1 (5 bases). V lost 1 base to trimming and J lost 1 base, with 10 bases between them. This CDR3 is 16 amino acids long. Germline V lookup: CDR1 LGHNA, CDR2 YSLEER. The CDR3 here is CASSQARQGNTGELFF. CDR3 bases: TGCGCCAGCAGCCAAGCTCGGCAGGGGAACACCGGGGAGCTGTTTTTT.

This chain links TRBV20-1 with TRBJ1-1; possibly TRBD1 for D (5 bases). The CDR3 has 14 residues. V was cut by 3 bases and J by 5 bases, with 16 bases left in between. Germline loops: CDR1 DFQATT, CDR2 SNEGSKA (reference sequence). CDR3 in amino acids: CSARLVGSGTEAFF. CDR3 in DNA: TGCAGTGCTAGGTTGGTGGGTTCAGGGACTGAAGCTTTCTTT.

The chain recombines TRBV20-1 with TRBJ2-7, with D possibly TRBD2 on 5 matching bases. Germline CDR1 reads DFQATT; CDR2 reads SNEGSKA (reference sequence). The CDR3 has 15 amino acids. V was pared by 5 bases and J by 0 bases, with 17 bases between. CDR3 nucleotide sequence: TGCAGTGCTCCTTCTCAGCGGTCTAGCTCCTACGAGCAGTACTTC. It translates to CSAPSQRSSSYEQYF.

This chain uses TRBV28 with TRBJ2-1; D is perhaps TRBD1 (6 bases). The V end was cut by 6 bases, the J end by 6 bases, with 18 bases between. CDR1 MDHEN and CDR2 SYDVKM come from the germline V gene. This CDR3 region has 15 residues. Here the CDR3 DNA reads TGTGCCAGCAGAGGGTGGGGGCAGGCGGGCAATGAGCAGTTCTTC. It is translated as CASRGWGQAGNEQFF.

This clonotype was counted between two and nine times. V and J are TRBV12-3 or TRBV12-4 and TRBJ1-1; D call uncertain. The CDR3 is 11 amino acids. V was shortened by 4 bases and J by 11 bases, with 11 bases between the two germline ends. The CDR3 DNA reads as TGTGCCAGCAGTTCCACTCAGATGGCTTTCTTT. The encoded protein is CASSSTQMAFF.

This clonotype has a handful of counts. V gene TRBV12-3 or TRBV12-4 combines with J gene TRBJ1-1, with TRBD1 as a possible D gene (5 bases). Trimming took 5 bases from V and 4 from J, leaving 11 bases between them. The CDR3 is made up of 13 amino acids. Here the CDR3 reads CASSHDSPTEAFF. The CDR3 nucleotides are TGTGCCAGCAGTCATGACAGCCCCACTGAAGCTTTCTTT.

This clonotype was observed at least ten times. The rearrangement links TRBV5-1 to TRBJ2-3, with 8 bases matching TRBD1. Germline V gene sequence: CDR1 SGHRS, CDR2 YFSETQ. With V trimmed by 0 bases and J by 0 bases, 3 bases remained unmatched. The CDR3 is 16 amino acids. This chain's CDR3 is CASSLAGGPSTDTQYF. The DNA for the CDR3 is TGCGCCAGCAGCTTGGCAGGGGGCCCTAGCACAGATACGCAGTATTTT.